This TCR beta chain was recorded in a study of spatial heterogeneity in lung cancer. Looked up from germline, CDR1 is LNHDA and CDR2 is SQIVND (reference sequence). CDR3 length: 16 amino acids. V was pared by 5 bases and J by 1 base, with 8 bases of the junction left unmatched. TCRdb independently ran MiXCR on the 5' RACE reads; one entry per CDR3 protein. The sample records roughly 79,000 distinct CDR3 sequences, 8% being singletons. The time point denotes: sample taken at primary tumor resection. This TCR was recovered from a male donor with early-stage non-small cell lung cancer. The rearrangement links TRBV19 to TRBJ1-5, with 7 bases identical to TRBD1. The starting material was PBMCs, obtained at surgery. CDR3 DNA sequence: TGTGCCAGTAGTCTGGGACAGAGGGTGAGCAATCAGCCCCAGCATTTT. Translation gives CASSLGQRVSNQPQHF.